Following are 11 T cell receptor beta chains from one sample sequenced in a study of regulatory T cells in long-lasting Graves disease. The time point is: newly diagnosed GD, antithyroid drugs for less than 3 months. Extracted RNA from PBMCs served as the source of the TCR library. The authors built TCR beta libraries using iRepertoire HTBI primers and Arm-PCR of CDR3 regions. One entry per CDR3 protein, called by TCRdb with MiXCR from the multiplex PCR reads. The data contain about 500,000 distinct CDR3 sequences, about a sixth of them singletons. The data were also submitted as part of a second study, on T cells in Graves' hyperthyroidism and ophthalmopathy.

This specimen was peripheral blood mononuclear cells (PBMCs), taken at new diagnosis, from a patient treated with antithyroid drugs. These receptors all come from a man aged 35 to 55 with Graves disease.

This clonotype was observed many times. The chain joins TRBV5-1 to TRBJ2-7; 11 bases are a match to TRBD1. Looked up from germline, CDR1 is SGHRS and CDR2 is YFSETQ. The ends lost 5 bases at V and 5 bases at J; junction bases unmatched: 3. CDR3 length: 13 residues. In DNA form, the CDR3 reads TGCGCCAGCAGTAGGGACAGGGGGAACGAGCAGTACTTC. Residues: CASSRDRGNEQYF.

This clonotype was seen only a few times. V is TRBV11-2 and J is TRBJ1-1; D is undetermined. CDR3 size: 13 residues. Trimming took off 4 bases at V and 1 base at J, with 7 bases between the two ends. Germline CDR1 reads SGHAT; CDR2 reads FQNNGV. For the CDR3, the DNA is TGTGCCAGCAGCTATACACAGAACACTGAAGCTTTCTTT. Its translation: CASSYTQNTEAFF.

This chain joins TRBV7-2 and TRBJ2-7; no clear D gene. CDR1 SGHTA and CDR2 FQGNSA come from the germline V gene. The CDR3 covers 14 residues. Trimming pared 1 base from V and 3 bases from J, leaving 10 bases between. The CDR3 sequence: CASSLGVSYYEQYF. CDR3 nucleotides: TGTGCCAGCAGCTTAGGAGTTTCCTACTACGAGCAGTACTTC.

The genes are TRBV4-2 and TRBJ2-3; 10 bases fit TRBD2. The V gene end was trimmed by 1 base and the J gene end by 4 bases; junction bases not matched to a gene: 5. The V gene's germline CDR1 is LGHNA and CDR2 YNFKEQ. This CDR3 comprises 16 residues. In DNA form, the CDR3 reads TGTGCCAGCAGCCAAGGGGCTAGCGGGAGCGCAGATACGCAGTATTTT. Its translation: CASSQGASGSADTQYF.

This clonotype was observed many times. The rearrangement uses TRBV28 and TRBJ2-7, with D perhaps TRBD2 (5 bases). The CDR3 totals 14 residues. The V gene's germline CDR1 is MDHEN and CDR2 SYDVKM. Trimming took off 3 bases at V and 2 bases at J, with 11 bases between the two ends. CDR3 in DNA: TGTGCCAGCAGTTTCTTCTCGGGAACCTACGAGCAGTACTTC. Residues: CASSFFSGTYEQYF.

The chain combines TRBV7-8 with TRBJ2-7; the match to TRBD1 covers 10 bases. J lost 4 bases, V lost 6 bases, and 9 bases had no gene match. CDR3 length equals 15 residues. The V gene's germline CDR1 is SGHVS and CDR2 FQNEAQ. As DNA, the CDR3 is TGTGCCAGCAGATCAAGACAGGGGGCAACGTACGAGCAGTACTTC. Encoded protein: CASRSRQGATYEQYF.

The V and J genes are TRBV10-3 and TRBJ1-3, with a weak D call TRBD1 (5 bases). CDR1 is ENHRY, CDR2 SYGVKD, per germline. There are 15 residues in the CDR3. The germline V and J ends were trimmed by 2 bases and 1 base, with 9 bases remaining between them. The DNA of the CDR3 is TGTGCCATCAGTGAGAGAGGGGATTCTGGAAACACCATATATTTT. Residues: CAISERGDSGNTIYF.

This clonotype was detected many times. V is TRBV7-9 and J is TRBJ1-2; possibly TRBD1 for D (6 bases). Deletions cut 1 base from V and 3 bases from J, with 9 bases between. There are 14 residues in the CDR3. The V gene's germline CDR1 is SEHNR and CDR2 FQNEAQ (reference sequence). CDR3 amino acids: CASSLVTGHYGYTF. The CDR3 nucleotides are TGTGCCAGCAGCTTAGTTACAGGGCACTATGGCTACACCTTC.

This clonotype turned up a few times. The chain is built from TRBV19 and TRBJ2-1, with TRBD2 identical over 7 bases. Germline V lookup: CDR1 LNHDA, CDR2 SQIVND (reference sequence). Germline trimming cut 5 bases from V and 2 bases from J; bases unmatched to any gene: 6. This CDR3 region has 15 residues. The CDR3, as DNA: TGTGCCAGTAGTCCCAGCGGGACCCCCTACAATGAGCAGTTCTTC. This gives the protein CASSPSGTPYNEQFF. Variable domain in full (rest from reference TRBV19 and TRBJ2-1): DGGITQSPKYLFRKEGQNVTLSCEQNLNHDAMYWYRQDPGQGLRLIYYSQIVNDFQKGDIAEGYSVSREKKESFPLTVTSAQKNPTAFYLCASSPSGTPYNEQFFGPGTRLTVL.

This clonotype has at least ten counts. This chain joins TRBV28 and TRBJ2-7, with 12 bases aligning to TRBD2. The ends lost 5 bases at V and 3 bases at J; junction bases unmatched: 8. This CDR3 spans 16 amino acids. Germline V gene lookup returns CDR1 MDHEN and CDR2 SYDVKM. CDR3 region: CASSRGTSGPFYEQYF. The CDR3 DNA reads TGTGCCAGCAGTAGAGGGACTAGCGGGCCCTTCTACGAGCAGTACTTC.

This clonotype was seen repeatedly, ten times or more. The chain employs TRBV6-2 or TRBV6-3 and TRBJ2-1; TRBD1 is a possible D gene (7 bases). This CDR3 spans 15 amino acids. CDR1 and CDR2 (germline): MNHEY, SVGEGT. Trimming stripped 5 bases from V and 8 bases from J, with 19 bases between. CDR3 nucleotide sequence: TGTGCCAGCAGTGAACAGGGGTTCTCGGGGGATGAGCAGTTCTTC. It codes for CASSEQGFSGDEQFF.